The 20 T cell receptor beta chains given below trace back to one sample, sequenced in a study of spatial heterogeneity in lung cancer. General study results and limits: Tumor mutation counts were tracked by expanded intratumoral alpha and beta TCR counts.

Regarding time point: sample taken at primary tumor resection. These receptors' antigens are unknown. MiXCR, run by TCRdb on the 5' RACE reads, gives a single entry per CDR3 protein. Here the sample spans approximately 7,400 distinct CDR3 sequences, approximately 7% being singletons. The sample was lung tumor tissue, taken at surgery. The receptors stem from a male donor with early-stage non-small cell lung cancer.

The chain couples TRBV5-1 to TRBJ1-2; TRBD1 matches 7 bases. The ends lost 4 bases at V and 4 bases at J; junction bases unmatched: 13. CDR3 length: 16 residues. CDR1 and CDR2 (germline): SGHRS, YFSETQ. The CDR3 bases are TGCGCCAGCAGCCCCGCGGGACCAGGGGGGTCCTATGGCTACACCTTC. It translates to CASSPAGPGGSYGYTF. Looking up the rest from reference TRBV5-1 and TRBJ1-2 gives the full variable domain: KAGVTQTPRYLIKTRGQQVTLSCSPISGHRSVSWYQQTPGQGLQFLFEYFSETQRNKGNFPGRFSGRQFSNSRSEMNVSTLELGDSALYLCASSPAGPGGSYGYTFGSGTRLTVV.

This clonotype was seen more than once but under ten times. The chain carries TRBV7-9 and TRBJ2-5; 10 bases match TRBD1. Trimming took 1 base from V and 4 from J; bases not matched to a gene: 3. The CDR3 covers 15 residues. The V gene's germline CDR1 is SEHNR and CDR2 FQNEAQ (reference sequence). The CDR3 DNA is TGTGCCAGCAGCTTAGGGACAGGGGGGGCAGAGACCCAGTACTTC. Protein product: CASSLGTGGAETQYF. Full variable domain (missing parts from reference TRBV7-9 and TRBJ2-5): DTGVSQNPRHKITKRGQNVTFRCDPISEHNRLYWYRQTLGQGPEFLTYFQNEAQLEKSRLLSDRFSAERPKGSFSTLEIQRTEQGDSAMYLCASSLGTGGAETQYFGPGTRLLVL.

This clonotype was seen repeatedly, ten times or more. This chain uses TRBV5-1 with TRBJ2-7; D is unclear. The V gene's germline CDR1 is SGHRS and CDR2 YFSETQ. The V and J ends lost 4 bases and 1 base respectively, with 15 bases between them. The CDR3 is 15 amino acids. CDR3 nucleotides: TGCGCCAGCAGCATGGACCCTGGGGTTTCCTACGAGCAGTACTTC. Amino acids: CASSMDPGVSYEQYF.

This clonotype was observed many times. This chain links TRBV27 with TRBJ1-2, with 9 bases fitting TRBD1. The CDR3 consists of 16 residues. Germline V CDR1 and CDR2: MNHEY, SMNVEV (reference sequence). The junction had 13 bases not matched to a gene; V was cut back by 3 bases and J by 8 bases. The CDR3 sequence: CASSFFPGQGSGGYTF. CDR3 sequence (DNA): TGTGCCAGCAGTTTTTTCCCGGGACAGGGCTCTGGGGGCTACACCTTC.

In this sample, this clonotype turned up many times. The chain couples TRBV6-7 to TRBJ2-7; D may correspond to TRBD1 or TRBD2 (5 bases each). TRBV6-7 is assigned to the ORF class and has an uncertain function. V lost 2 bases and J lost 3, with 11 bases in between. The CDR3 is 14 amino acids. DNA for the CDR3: TGTGCCAGCAGTTACATCGGGACCTACTACGAGCAGTACTTC. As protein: CASSYIGTYYEQYF.

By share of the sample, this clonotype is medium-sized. The CDR3: CASRTGGKETQYF. The CDR3 nucleotides read TGTGCCAGCAGGACAGGGGGAAAAGAGACCCAGTACTTC. The chain carries TRBV5-4 and TRBJ2-5; 9 bases fit TRBD1. The germline V gene has CDR1 SGHNT and CDR2 YYREEE (reference sequence). V shed 5 bases, J shed 3 bases, and the junction held 2 bases outside the gene matches. The CDR3 is 13 residues long.

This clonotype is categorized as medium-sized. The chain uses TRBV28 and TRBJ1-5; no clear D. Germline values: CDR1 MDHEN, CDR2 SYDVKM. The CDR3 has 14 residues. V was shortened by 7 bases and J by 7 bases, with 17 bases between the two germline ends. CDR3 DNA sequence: TGTGCCAGCATCCCTAATCGGGTTCGGCAGCCCCAGCATTTT. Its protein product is CASIPNRVRQPQHF.

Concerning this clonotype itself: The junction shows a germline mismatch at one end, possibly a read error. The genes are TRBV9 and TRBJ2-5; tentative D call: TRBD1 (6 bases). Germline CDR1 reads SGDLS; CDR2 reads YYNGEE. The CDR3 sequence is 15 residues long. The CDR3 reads CVSSVGTRGVETQYF. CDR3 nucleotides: TGTGTCAGCAGCGTCGGGACAAGGGGCGTGGAGACCCAGTACTTC.

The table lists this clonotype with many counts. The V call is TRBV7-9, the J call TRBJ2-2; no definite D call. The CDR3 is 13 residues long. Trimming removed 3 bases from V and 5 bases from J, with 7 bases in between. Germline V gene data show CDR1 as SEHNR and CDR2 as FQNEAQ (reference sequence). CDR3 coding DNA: TGTGCCAGCAGCTTCCGCGTAACCGGGGAGCTGTTTTTT. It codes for CASSFRVTGELFF.

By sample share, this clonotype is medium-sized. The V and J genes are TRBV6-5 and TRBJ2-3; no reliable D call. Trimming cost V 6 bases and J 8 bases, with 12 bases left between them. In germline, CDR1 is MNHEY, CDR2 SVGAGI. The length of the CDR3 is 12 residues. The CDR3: CASSSRFRTQYF. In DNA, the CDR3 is TGTGCCAGCAGCTCCCGCTTCCGTACGCAGTATTTT.

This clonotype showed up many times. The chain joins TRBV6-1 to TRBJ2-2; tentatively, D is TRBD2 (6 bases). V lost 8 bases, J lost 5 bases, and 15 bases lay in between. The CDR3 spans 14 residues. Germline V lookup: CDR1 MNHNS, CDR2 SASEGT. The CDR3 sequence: CASVREAVTGELFF. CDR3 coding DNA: TGTGCCAGCGTAAGGGAGGCCGTGACCGGGGAGCTGTTTTTT.

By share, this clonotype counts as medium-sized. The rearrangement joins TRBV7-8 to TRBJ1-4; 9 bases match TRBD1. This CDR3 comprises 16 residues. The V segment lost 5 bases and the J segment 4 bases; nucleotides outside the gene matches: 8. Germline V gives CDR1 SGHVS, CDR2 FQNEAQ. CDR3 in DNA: TGTGCCAGCAGCCCTTACAGGGGGCGCATTAATGAAAAACTGTTTTTT. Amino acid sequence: CASSPYRGRINEKLFF.

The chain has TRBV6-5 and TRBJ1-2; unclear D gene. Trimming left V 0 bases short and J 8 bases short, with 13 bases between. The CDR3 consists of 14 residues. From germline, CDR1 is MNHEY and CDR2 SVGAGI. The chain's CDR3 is CASSYSIQPEGYTF. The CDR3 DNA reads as TGTGCCAGCAGTTACTCGATCCAGCCGGAGGGCTACACCTTC.

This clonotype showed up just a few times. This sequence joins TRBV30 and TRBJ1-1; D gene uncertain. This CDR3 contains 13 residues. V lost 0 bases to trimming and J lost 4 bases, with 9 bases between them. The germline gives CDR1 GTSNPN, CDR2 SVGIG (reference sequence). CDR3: CAWSVRRGTEAFF. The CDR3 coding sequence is TGTGCCTGGAGTGTGCGGCGGGGCACTGAAGCTTTCTTT.

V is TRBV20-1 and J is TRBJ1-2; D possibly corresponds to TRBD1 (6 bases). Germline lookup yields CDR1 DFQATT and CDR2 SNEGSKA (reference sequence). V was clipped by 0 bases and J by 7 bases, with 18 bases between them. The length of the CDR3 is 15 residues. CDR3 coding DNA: TGCAGTGCTAGAGACCCCCTACAGGGTTCGGTTGGCTACACCTTC. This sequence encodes CSARDPLQGSVGYTF.

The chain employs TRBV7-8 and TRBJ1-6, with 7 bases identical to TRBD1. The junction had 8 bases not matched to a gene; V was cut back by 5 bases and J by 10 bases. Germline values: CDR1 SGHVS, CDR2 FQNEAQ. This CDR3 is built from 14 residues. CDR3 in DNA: TGTGCCAGCAGCCTAAACAGGGGCAGCTCACCCCTCCACTTT. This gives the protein CASSLNRGSSPLHF.

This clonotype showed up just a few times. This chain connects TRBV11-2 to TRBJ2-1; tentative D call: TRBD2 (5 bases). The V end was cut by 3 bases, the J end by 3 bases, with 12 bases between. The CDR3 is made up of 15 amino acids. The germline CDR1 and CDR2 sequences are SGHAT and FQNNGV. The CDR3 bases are TGTGCCAGCAGCTTTTCGACCGAGGGCTACAATGAGCAGTTCTTC. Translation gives CASSFSTEGYNEQFF.

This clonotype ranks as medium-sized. The DNA of the CDR3 is TGTGCCAGCTCAAGGGAAACTGATGGCTACACCTTC. Translation gives CASSRETDGYTF. The chain carries TRBV18 and TRBJ1-2; D unresolved. This CDR3 has 12 amino acids. V lost 5 bases, J lost 6 bases, and 10 bases lay in between. Per germline, CDR1 KGHSH and CDR2 LQKENI. Drawing the rest from reference TRBV18 and TRBJ1-2, the complete variable domain is NAGVMQNPRHLVRRRGQEARLRCSPMKGHSHVYWYRQLPEEGLKFMVYLQKENIIDESGMPKERFSAEFPKEGPSILRIQQVVRGDSAAYFCASSRETDGYTFGSGTRLTVV.

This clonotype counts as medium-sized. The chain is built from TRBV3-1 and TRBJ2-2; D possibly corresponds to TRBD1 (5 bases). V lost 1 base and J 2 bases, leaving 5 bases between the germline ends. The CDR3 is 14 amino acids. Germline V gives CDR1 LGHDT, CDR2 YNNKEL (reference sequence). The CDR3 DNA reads TGTGCCAGCAGCCAAGGGGGCAACACCGGGGAGCTGTTTTTT. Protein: CASSQGGNTGELFF.

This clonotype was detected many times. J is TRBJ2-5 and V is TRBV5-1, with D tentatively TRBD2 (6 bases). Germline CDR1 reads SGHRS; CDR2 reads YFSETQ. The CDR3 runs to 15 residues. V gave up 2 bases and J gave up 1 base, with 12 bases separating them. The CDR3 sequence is CASSFRGATQETQYF. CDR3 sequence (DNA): TGCGCCAGCAGCTTCCGCGGGGCCACCCAAGAGACCCAGTACTTC.